The 22 T cell receptor beta chains presented below share a single source sample, sequenced in a study of CD8 T cells in ankylosing spondylitis. TCRdb analysed the 5' RACE reads with MiXCR anew, one entry per CDR3 protein. The sample records just under 350,000 distinct CDR3 sequences, around 15% being singletons. Material: blood, either unsorted or a sorted T cell fraction (not recorded which). Receptors were obtained from a male donor with ankylosing spondylitis or in good health (not recorded which).

This clonotype was seen a handful of times. The chain is built from TRBV20-1 and TRBJ1-1; D is uncertain. The CDR3 spans 10 residues. V lost 5 bases to trimming and J lost 8 bases, with 9 bases between them. From germline, CDR1 is DFQATT and CDR2 SNEGSKA (reference sequence). CDR3: CSAGRLEAFF. DNA of the CDR3: TGCAGTGCTGGACGCCTCGAAGCTTTCTTT.

This clonotype was recorded a few times. This chain joins TRBV5-1 and TRBJ2-7; no reliable D call. V lost 2 bases, J lost 7 bases, and 13 bases lay in between. Germline CDR1 is SGHRS and CDR2 is YFSETQ. This CDR3 region has 13 residues. In DNA form, the CDR3 reads TGCGCCAGCAGCTTTCCAGGAAGAGAAGAGCAGTACTTC. It specifies CASSFPGREEQYF.

The sample holds a few counts of this clonotype. The chain recombines TRBV20-1 with TRBJ2-5; D is unresolved. Germline V CDR1 and CDR2: DFQATT, SNEGSKA (reference sequence). This CDR3 contains 14 residues. Trimming removed 5 bases from V and 1 base from J, with 14 bases in between. The CDR3 protein is CSASPVGRQETQYF. DNA of the CDR3: TGCAGTGCTTCCCCGGTAGGGCGCCAAGAGACCCAGTACTTC.

The V and J genes are TRBV27 and TRBJ2-1; perhaps D is TRBD1 or TRBD2 (5 bases each). CDR1 MNHEY and CDR2 SMNVEV come from the germline V gene (reference sequence). Trimming removed 6 bases at V and 4 bases at J, with 16 bases between. The length of the CDR3 is 15 residues. In nucleotides, the CDR3 is TGTGCCAGCAGCCTCCGGGACCTACGATACAATGAGCAGTTCTTC. Its translation is CASSLRDLRYNEQFF.

This clonotype was recorded a few times. This sequence joins TRBV15 and TRBJ2-7; 8 bases are a match to TRBD1. This CDR3 comprises 13 residues. J gave up 3 bases and V 5 bases, and 3 bases lay outside the gene matches. CDR1 is LNHNV, CDR2 YYDKDF, per germline (reference sequence). In nucleotides, the CDR3 is TGTGCCACCAGCGCGGGGACAGGCTACGAGCAGTACTTC. The encoded protein is CATSAGTGYEQYF. Combining the CDR3 with reference TRBV15 and TRBJ2-7 gives the whole variable domain DAMVIQNPRYQVTQFGKPVTLSCSQTLNHNVMYWYQQKSSQAPKLLFHYYDKDFNNEADTPDNFQSRRPNTSFCFLDIRSPGLGDTAMYLCATSAGTGYEQYFGPGTRLTVT.

This clonotype was seen more than once but under ten times. This chain joins TRBV7-8 and TRBJ2-5; unclear D gene. In germline, CDR1 is SGHVS, CDR2 FQNEAQ. V was trimmed by 5 bases and J by 7 bases, leaving 17 bases between them. The CDR3 totals 14 residues. DNA of the CDR3: TGTGCCAGCAGCCCCCCGAGAGGAGAGAGGACCCAGTACTTC. This encodes CASSPPRGERTQYF. Full variable domain (outside the CDR3, taken from reference TRBV7-8 and TRBJ2-5): GAGVSQSPRYKVAKRGQDVALRCDPISGHVSLFWYQQALGQGPEFLTYFQNEAQLDKSGLPSDRFFAERPEGSVSTLKIQRTQQEDSAVYLCASSPPRGERTQYFGPGTRLLVL.

This clonotype has ten or more counts. The chain joins TRBV21-1 to TRBJ1-1; the table assigns TRBD1, which was not confirmed against the DNA. TRBV21-1 is annotated as a pseudogene. This CDR3 is 16 amino acids long. The CDR3, as DNA: TGTGCCAGCAGCAAACGGAAGGGGCGATGGGGTACTGAAGCTTTCTTT. Protein: CASSKRKGRWGTEAFF.

The gene calls are TRBV5-6 and TRBJ1-6; D perhaps matches TRBD1 (5 bases). The CDR3 has 15 amino acids. The V and J ends lost 3 bases and 8 bases respectively, with 15 bases between them. CDR1 is SGHDT, CDR2 YYEEEE, per germline. As DNA, the CDR3 is TGTGCCAGCAGCTGGGATTGGGGGGTGGATTCACCCCTCCACTTT. It yields the protein CASSWDWGVDSPLHF.

This clonotype was seen more than once but under ten times. This chain connects TRBV7-9 to TRBJ1-1; D ambiguous. V shed 2 bases and J shed 10 bases, with 20 bases lying between them. There are 15 residues in the CDR3. Germline CDR1 SEHNR, CDR2 FQNEAQ (reference sequence). Here the CDR3 reads CASSLTYGGSTGAFF. CDR3 sequence (DNA): TGTGCCAGCAGCTTAACTTATGGCGGGTCAACGGGAGCTTTCTTT.

In this sample, this clonotype turned up many times. This chain uses TRBV7-7 with TRBJ2-7; D possibly uses TRBD1 or TRBD2 (5 bases each). The CDR3 loop spans 17 amino acids. From germline, CDR1 is SSHAT and CDR2 FNYEAQ (reference sequence). V was cut by 8 bases and J by 0 bases, with 23 bases left in between. The CDR3, as DNA: TGTGCCAGCCCATGGGCTGGGGCCCTAACTAGCTCCTACGAGCAGTACTTC. Amino acid sequence: CASPWAGALTSSYEQYF.

The chain couples TRBV25-1 to TRBJ2-1; TRBD2 might be the D (6 bases). Germline V gene sequence: CDR1 MGHDK, CDR2 SYGVNS. The CDR3 has 15 residues. V gave up 1 base and J gave up 7 bases, with 14 bases separating them. The CDR3 nucleotides read TGTGCCAGCAGTGAATTAGGACTAACGGGAAATGAGCAGTTCTTC. This encodes CASSELGLTGNEQFF.

This clonotype was counted a few times. The rearrangement uses TRBV2 and TRBJ2-1; TRBD2 aligns across 9 bases. After removal of 3 bases from V and 8 bases from J, the junction contained 8 bases not matched to a gene. The CDR3 contains 15 residues. Germline-derived CDR1 and CDR2 are SNHLY and FYNNEI. The CDR3 nucleotides read TGTGCCAGCAGTGAGGTGCGGGGGGGCGTCGATGAGCAGTTCTTC. Translated, it gives CASSEVRGGVDEQFF.

The genes are TRBV11-3 and TRBJ1-2; D gene unclear. Germline CDR1 and CDR2: SGHNT and YENEEA. The V end lost 0 bases, the J end lost 8 bases, and 13 bases lay between the germline ends. CDR3 length equals 14 residues. The CDR3 region is CASSLDGPGSGYTF. In DNA, the CDR3 is TGTGCCAGCAGCTTAGATGGCCCGGGATCGGGCTACACCTTC.

The rearrangement links TRBV28 to TRBJ1-2; D gene uncertain. CDR3 length: 11 residues. Trimming shortened V by 3 bases and J by 6 bases, and 5 bases separated the two germline ends. In germline, CDR1 is MDHEN, CDR2 SYDVKM. CDR3 loop: CASSFEHGYTF. The CDR3 region has the DNA TGTGCCAGCAGTTTTGAGCATGGCTACACCTTC.

This clonotype was picked up a small number of times. The J gene is TRBJ2-7, the V gene TRBV5-6, with D possibly being TRBD2 (7 bases). Looked up from germline, CDR1 is SGHDT and CDR2 is YYEEEE. This CDR3 comprises 16 residues. The germline V and J ends were trimmed by 4 bases and 2 bases, with 19 bases remaining between them. This CDR3 is CASSLKAGAWTYEQYF. CDR3 in DNA: TGTGCCAGCAGCCTCAAGGCGGGGGCTTGGACCTACGAGCAGTACTTC. Full variable domain (remainder filled in from reference TRBV5-6 and TRBJ2-7): DAGVTQSPTHLIKTRGQQVTLRCSPKSGHDTVSWYQQALGQGPQFIFQYYEEEERQRGNFPDRFSGHQFPNYSSELNVNALLLGDSALYLCASSLKAGAWTYEQYFGPGTRLTVT.

This clonotype was seen a few times. The V and J genes are TRBV12-3 or TRBV12-4 and TRBJ2-3; D might be TRBD2 (6 bases). Trimming shortened V by 1 base and J by 0 bases, and 17 bases separated the two germline ends. This CDR3 has 18 residues. The CDR3 here is CASSLVVDSGSSTDTQYF. In nucleotides, the CDR3 is TGTGCCAGCAGTTTAGTGGTCGATAGCGGATCTAGCACAGATACGCAGTATTTT.

This clonotype was observed a handful of times. The chain links TRBV10-3 to TRBJ1-2, with 9 bases fitting TRBD1. With 10 bases clipped from V and 4 bases from J, the junction kept 10 bases outside the gene matches. The V gene's germline CDR1 is ENHRY and CDR2 SYGVKD. This CDR3 contains 14 residues. The CDR3 loop is CANMDRGLGYGYTF. DNA for the CDR3: TGTGCCAACATGGACAGGGGTCTGGGCTATGGCTACACCTTC.

The sample holds a few counts of this clonotype. The V gene is TRBV14, the J gene TRBJ2-5, with no clear D. The germline CDR1 and CDR2 sequences are SGHDN and FVKESK. Trimming removed 1 base at V and 5 bases at J, with 14 bases between. The CDR3 sequence is 15 residues long. Written as DNA, the CDR3 is TGTGCCAGCAGCCAAGGGACCCACAGAAGGGAGACCCAGTACTTC. Protein sequence: CASSQGTHRRETQYF.

This clonotype was seen many times. The rearrangement joins TRBV12-3 or TRBV12-4 to TRBJ2-3; D unclear. V lost 5 bases to trimming and J lost 6 bases, with 9 bases between them. The CDR3 runs to 12 residues. The CDR3 sequence: CASSPAWDTQYF. The CDR3 DNA is TGTGCCAGCAGTCCCGCATGGGATACGCAGTATTTT.

The chain joins TRBV7-9 to TRBJ1-1, with D perhaps TRBD1 (6 bases). The CDR3 is made up of 13 amino acids. The V end lost 5 bases, the J end lost 5 bases, and 12 bases lay between the germline ends. Germline CDR1 and CDR2: SEHNR and FQNEAQ (reference sequence). CDR3 loop: CASSNQGSTEAFF. Written as DNA, the CDR3 is TGTGCCAGCAGCAATCAGGGGAGTACTGAAGCTTTCTTT. Full variable domain (outside the CDR3, taken from reference TRBV7-9 and TRBJ1-1): DTGVSQNPRHKITKRGQNVTFRCDPISEHNRLYWYRQTLGQGPEFLTYFQNEAQLEKSRLLSDRFSAERPKGSFSTLEIQRTEQGDSAMYLCASSNQGSTEAFFGQGTRLTVV.

The chain recombines TRBV20-1 with TRBJ2-1; no firm D call. The CDR3 loop spans 14 amino acids. V gave up 6 bases and J gave up 6 bases, with 18 bases separating them. In germline, CDR1 is DFQATT, CDR2 SNEGSKA (reference sequence). The CDR3 DNA sequence: TGCAGTGCCACTCTAGGGTCTAGACTCAATGAGCAGTTCTTC. It codes for CSATLGSRLNEQFF.

This chain connects TRBV29-1 to TRBJ2-1; perhaps TRBD1 as D (7 bases). The V gene's germline CDR1 is SQVTM and CDR2 ANQGSEA. The CDR3 spans 12 residues. The germline V and J ends were trimmed by 7 bases and 4 bases, with 11 bases remaining between them. The CDR3 spells CSAGGQYNEQFF. The CDR3 DNA sequence: TGCAGCGCCGGGGGACAGTACAATGAGCAGTTCTTC.